One TCR beta chain is described in this entry. The antigen is undetermined. Assay used: immunoSEQ multiplex PCR; TCRdb lists only in-frame clones, some missing. This table has some 120,000 clones, roughly 82% appearing once. This sample is drawn from a study of T cell responses to AZD1222 COVID-19 vaccine. V was pared by 2 bases and J by 6 bases, with 13 bases between. Germline CDR1 SQVTM, CDR2 ANQGSEA. This CDR3 has 13 amino acids. Study-wide points: Elevations in Spike-specific TCR breadth and depth followed administration of two AZD1222 doses. There were repertoire samples only from the period after the peak T cell response.

The chain links TRBV29-1 to TRBJ1-2, with D perhaps matching TRBD1 (5 bases). The source is an adult who received the AZD1222 COVID-19 vaccine. The specimen comprised peripheral blood, sampled 28 days after the second AZD1222 dose. The CDR3 sequence: CSVESRREDGYTF. The CDR3 region has the DNA TGCAGCGTTGAATCCCGCAGGGAAGATGGCTACACCTTC.